The 9 T cell receptor beta chains listed next were all sequenced from one sample in a study of blood T cell repertoires in COVID-19. Only in-frame clones appear in the TCRdb table, and some are missing; sequencing was by immunoSEQ multiplex PCR. The sample consists of 340,000 or so clones, around 87% of them appearing once. Sequencing was done on a sample of peripheral blood. Source of these receptors: a man over 45 with active or convalescent COVID-19.

The V call is TRBV27, the J call TRBJ1-1, with TRBD1 matching over 9 bases. CDR1 MNHEY and CDR2 SMNVEV come from the germline V gene (reference sequence). The CDR3 covers 14 residues. The junction had 4 bases not matched to a gene; V was cut back by 3 bases and J by 5 bases. The CDR3 loop is CASSLYRGLTEAFF. In nucleotides, the CDR3 is TGTGCCAGCAGTTTGTACAGGGGGCTTACTGAAGCTTTCTTT.

The chain combines TRBV11-2 with TRBJ1-6; 10 positions match TRBD1. Trimming cost V 3 bases and J 10 bases; bases outside gene matches: 3. The CDR3 is 14 residues long. Germline V gene sequence: CDR1 SGHAT, CDR2 FQNNGV. Here the CDR3 DNA reads TGTGCCAGCAGCTTCGGGGACAGGGGATCACCCCTCCACTTT. Residues: CASSFGDRGSPLHF.

The chain has TRBV2 and TRBJ2-2, with a tentative D call TRBD1 (6 bases). Between the trimmed V and J ends, which lost 0 bases and 5 bases, there was a span of 13 bases. CDR3 length equals 16 residues. Germline-derived CDR1 and CDR2 are SNHLY and FYNNEI. CDR3 coding DNA: TGTGCCAGCAGTGAAGCGTCAGGGGTAAAGACCGGGGAGCTGTTTTTT. The encoded protein is CASSEASGVKTGELFF. The whole variable domain, remainder taken from reference TRBV2 and TRBJ2-2, is EPEVTQTPSHQVTQMGQEVILRCVPISNHLYFYWYRQILGQKVEFLVSFYNNEISEKSEIFDDQFSVERPDGSNFTLKIRSTKLEDSAMYFCASSEASGVKTGELFFGEGSRLTVL.

The chain joins TRBV3-1 (or the pseudogene TRBV3-2) to TRBJ2-7, with D unresolved. The germline CDR1 and CDR2 sequences are LGHDT and YNNKEL (reference sequence). V shed 4 bases and J shed 2 bases, with 9 bases lying between them. There are 13 residues in the CDR3. This chain's CDR3 is CASSLASPYEQYF. The CDR3 DNA reads as TGTGCCAGCAGCCTGGCCTCACCCTACGAGCAGTACTTC.

The chain combines TRBV6-6 with TRBJ2-5; TRBD1 matches 7 bases. CDR1 is MNHNY, CDR2 SVGAGI, per germline (reference sequence). V trimming: 2 bases; J trimming: 5 bases; junction bases outside the gene matches: 8. There are 15 residues in the CDR3. CDR3 coding DNA: TGTGCCAGCAGTTACAGTGGACAGGTTCGTGAGACCCAGTACTTC. Amino acids: CASSYSGQVRETQYF.

This chain uses TRBV27 with TRBJ1-1, with 10 nucleotides matching TRBD1. The CDR3 is 14 residues long. Per the germline V gene, CDR1 is MNHEY and CDR2 is SMNVEV (reference sequence). The ends lost 5 bases at V and 10 bases at J; junction bases unmatched: 10. The CDR3 reads CASSPRQGARRAFF. DNA of the CDR3: TGTGCCAGCAGTCCGAGACAGGGGGCGAGAAGAGCTTTCTTT.

This clone was found once. The chain joins TRBV4-3 to TRBJ2-5, with D possibly TRBD2 on 6 matching bases. V was pared by 0 bases and J by 5 bases, with 7 bases between. The CDR3 loop spans 13 amino acids. Germline CDR1 and CDR2: LGHNA and YSLEER. CDR3 DNA: TGCGCCAGCAGCCAAGACCGGGGGGAGACCCAGTACTTC. Translating gives CASSQDRGETQYF.

The genes are TRBV3-1 (or the pseudogene TRBV3-2) and TRBJ2-7; weak D call: TRBD1 (5 bases). V was trimmed by 1 base and J by 4 bases, leaving 23 bases between them. The germline V gene has CDR1 LGHDT and CDR2 YNNKEL (reference sequence). This CDR3 spans 18 amino acids. CDR3 in DNA: TGTGCCAGCAGCCAAGTCCCCCCCGGCAGGGAAGGAACGTACGAGCAGTACTTC. Its translation is CASSQVPPGREGTYEQYF.

J is TRBJ2-3 and V is TRBV5-8; D gene ambiguous. CDR3 length: 13 residues. V was shortened by 1 base and J by 2 bases, with 5 bases between the two germline ends. Germline lookup yields CDR1 SGHTS and CDR2 YDEGEE. The CDR3 nucleotides are TGTGCCAGCAGCTTGTTCTACACAGATACGCAGTATTTT. This encodes CASSLFYTDTQYF.